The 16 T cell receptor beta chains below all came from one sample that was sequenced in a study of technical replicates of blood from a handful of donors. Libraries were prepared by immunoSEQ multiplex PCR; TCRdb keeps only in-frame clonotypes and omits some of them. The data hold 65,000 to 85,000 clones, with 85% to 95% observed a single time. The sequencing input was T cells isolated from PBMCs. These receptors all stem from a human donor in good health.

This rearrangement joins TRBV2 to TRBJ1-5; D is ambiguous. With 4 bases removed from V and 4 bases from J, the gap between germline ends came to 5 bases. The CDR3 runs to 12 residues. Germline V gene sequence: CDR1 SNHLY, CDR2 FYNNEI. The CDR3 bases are TGTGCCAGCAGTGGGGAGAATCAGCCCCAGCATTTT. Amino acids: CASSGENQPQHF.

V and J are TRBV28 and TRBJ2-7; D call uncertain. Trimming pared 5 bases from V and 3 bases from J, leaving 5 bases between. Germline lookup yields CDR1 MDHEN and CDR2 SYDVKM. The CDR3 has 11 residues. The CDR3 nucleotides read TGTGCCAGCAGTGTAATCTACGAGCAGTACTTC. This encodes CASSVIYEQYF. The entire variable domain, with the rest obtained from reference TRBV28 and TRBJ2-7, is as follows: DVKVTQSSRYLVKRTGEKVFLECVQDMDHENMFWYRQDPGLGLRLIYFSYDVKMKEKGDIPEGYSVSREKKERFSLILESASTNQTSMYLCASSVIYEQYFGPGTRLTVT.

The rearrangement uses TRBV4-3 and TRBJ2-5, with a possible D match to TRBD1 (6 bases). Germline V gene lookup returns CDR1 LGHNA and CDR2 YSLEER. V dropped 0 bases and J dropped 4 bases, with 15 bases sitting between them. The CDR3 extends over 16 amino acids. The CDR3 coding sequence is TGCGCCAGCAGCCAAGAGTACGGGAACAGGGTAGAGACCCAGTACTTC. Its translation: CASSQEYGNRVETQYF.

CDR3 nucleotide sequence: TGTGCCAGCAGTTCCGGGACTAGCGGGAGTCGCGGCAATGAGCAGTTCTTC. This codes for CASSSGTSGSRGNEQFF. V usage is TRBV27 and J usage is TRBJ2-1, with 14 bases lining up with TRBD2. The CDR3 has 17 residues. CDR1 is MNHEY, CDR2 SMNVEV, per germline (reference sequence). The junction had 8 bases not matched to a gene; V was cut back by 4 bases and J by 6 bases.

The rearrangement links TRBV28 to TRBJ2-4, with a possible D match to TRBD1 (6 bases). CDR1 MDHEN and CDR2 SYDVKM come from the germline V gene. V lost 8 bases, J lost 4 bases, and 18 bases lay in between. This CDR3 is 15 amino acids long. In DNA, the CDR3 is TGTGCCAGCCTAGCACCCCAGGGGAGTAAAAACATTCAGTACTTC. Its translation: CASLAPQGSKNIQYF.

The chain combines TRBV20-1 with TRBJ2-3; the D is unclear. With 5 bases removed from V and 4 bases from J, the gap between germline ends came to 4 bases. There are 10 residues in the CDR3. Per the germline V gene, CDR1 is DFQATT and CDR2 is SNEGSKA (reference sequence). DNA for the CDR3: TGCAGTGCTTCGGCAGATACGCAGTATTTT. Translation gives CSASADTQYF.

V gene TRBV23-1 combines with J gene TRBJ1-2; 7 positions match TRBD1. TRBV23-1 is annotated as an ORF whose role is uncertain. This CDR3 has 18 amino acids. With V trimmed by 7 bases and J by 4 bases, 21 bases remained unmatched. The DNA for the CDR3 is TGCGCCAGCATTCGACTCCGACAGGGCGGCAACGAAGGCTATGGCTACACCTTC. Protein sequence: CASIRLRQGGNEGYGYTF.

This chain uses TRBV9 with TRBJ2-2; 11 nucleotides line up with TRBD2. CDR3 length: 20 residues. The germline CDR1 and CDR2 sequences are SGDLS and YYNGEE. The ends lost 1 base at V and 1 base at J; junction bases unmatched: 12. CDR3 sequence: CASSVRLAGTAPVNTGELFF. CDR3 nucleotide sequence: TGTGCCAGCAGCGTACGACTAGCGGGGACCGCCCCGGTGAACACCGGGGAGCTGTTTTTT.

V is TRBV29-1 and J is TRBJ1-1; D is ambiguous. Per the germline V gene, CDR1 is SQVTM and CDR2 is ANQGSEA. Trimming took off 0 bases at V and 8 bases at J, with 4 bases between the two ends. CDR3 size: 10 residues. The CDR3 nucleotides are TGCAGCGTTGAAGAAGCCGAAGCTTTCTTT. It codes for CSVEEAEAFF.

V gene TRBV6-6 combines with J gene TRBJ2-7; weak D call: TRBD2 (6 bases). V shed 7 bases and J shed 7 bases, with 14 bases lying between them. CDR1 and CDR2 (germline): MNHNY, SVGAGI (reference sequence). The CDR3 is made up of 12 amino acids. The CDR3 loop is CASTSIGGEQYF. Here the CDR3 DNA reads TGTGCCAGCACCAGCATCGGGGGAGAGCAGTACTTC.

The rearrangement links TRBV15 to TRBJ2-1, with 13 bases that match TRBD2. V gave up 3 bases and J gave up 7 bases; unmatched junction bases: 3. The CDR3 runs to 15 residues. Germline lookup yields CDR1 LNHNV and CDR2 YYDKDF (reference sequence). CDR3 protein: CATSSRLAGGNEQFF. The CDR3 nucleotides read TGTGCCACCAGCAGTAGACTAGCGGGAGGTAATGAGCAGTTCTTC.

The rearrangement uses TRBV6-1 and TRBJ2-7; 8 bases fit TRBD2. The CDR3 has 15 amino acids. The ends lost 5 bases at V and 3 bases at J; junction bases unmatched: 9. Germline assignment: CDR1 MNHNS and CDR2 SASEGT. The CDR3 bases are TGTGCCAGCAGTTCAAATAGCGGGGCCAACTACGAGCAGTACTTC. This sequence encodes CASSSNSGANYEQYF.

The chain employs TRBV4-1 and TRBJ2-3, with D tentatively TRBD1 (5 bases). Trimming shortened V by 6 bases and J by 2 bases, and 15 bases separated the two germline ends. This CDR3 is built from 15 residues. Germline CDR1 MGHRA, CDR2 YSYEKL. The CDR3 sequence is CASSQPTDITDTQYF. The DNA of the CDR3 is TGCGCCAGCAGTCAACCGACAGACATCACAGATACGCAGTATTTT.

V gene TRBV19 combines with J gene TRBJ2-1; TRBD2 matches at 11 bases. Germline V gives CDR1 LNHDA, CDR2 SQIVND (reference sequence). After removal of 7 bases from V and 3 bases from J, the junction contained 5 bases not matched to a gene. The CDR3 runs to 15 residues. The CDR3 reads CASTPLAGGYNEQFF. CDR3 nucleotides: TGTGCCAGTACCCCTCTAGCGGGAGGCTACAATGAGCAGTTCTTC.

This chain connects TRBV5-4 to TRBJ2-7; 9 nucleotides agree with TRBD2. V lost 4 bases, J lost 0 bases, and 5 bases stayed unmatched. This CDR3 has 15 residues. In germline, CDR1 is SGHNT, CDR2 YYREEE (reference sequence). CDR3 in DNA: TGTGCCAGCAGCGGAGGTAGCGGGAGCTCCTACGAGCAGTACTTC. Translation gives CASSGGSGSSYEQYF.

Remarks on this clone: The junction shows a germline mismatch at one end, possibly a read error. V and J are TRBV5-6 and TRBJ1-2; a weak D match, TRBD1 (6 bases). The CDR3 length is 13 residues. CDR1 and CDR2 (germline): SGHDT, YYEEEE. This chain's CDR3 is CASSLDRNYGYTF. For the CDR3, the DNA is TGTGCCAGCAGTTTGGACAGAAACTATGGCTACACCTTC.